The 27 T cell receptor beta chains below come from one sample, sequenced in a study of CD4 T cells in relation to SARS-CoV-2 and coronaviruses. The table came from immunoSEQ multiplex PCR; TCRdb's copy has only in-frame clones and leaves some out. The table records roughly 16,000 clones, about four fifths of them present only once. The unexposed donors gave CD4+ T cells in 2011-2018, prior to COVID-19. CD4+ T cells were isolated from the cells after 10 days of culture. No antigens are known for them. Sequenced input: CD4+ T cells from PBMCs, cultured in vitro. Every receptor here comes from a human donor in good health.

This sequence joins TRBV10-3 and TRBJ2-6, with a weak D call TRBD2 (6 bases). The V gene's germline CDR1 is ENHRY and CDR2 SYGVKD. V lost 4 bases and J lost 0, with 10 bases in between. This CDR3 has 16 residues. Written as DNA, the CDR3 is TGTGCCATCAGTGTGGAGGGTACCTCTGGGGCCAACGTCCTGACTTTC. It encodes CAISVEGTSGANVLTF.

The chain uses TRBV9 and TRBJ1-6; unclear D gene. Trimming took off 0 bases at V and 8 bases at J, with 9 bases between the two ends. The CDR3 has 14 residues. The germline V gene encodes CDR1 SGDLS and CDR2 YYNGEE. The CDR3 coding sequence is TGTGCCAGCAGCGTAGATTGGGGAGATTCACCCCTCCACTTT. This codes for CASSVDWGDSPLHF. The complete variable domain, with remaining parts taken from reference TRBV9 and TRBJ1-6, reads DSGVTQTPKHLITATGQRVTLRCSPRSGDLSVYWYQQSLDQGLQFLIQYYNGEERAKGNILERFSAQQFPDLHSELNLSSLELGDSALYFCASSVDWGDSPLHFGNGTRLTVT.

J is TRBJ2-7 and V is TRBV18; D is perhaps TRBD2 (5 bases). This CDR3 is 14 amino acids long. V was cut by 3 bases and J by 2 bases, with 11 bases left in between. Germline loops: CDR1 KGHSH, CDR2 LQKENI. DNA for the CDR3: TGTGCCAGCTCACCTCTCCCGGGAACCTACGAGCAGTACTTC. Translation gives CASSPLPGTYEQYF.

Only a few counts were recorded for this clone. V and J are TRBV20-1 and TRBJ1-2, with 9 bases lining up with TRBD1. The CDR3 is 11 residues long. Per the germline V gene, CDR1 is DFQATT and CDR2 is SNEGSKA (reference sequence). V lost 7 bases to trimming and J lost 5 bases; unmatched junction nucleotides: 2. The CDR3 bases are TGCAGTGTAGACAGGGGGTATGGCTACACCTTC. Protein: CSVDRGYGYTF.

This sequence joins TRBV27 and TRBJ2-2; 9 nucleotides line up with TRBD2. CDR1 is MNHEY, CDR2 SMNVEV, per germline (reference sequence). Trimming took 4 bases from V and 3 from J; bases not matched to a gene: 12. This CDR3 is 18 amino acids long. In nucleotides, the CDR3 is TGTGCCAGCAGTTCTTTGCTAGCGGGATATCAGGACACCGGGGAGCTGTTTTTT. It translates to CASSSLLAGYQDTGELFF.

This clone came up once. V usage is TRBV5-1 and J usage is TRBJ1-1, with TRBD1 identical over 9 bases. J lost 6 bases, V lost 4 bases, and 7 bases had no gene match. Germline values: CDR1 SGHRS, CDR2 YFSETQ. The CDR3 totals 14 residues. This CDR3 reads CASSGGTGLPEAFF. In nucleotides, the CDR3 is TGCGCCAGCAGCGGCGGGACAGGGCTACCTGAAGCTTTCTTT. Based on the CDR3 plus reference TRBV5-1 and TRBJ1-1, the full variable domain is KAGVTQTPRYLIKTRGQQVTLSCSPISGHRSVSWYQQTPGQGLQFLFEYFSETQRNKGNFPGRFSGRQFSNSRSEMNVSTLELGDSALYLCASSGGTGLPEAFFGQGTRLTVV.

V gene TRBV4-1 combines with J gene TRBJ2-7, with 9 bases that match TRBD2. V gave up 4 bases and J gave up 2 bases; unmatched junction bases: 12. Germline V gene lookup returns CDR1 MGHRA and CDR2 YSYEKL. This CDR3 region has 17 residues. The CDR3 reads CASSLESGLALPYEQYF. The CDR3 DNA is TGCGCCAGCAGCCTAGAATCTGGACTAGCGCTCCCCTACGAGCAGTACTTC.

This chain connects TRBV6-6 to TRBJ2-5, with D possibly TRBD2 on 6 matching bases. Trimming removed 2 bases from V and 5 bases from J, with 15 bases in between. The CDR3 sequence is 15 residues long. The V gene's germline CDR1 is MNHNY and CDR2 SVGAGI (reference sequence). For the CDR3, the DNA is TGTGCCAGCAGTTACCTCGGGACTCCAAAGGAGACCCAGTACTTC. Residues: CASSYLGTPKETQYF.

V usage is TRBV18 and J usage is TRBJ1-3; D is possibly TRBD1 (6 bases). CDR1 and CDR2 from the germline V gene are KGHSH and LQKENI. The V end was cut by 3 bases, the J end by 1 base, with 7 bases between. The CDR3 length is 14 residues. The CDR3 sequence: CASSPGQSGNTIYF. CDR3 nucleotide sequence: TGTGCCAGCTCACCCGGACAGTCTGGAAACACCATATATTTT. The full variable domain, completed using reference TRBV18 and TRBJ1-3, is NAGVMQNPRHLVRRRGQEARLRCSPMKGHSHVYWYRQLPEEGLKFMVYLQKENIIDESGMPKERFSAEFPKEGPSILRIQQVVRGDSAAYFCASSPGQSGNTIYFGEGSWLTVV.

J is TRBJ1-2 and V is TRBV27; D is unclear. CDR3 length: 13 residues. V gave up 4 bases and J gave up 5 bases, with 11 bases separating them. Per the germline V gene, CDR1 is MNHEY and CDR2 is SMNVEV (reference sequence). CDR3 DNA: TGTGCCAGCAGTTCAATAAAGGGATATGGCTACACCTTC. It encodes CASSSIKGYGYTF.

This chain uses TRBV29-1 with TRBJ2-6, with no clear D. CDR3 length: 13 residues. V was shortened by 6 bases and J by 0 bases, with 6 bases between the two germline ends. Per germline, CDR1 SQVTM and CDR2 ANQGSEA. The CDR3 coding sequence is TGCAGCGTCCAGAGCTCTGGGGCCAACGTCCTGACTTTC. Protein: CSVQSSGANVLTF.

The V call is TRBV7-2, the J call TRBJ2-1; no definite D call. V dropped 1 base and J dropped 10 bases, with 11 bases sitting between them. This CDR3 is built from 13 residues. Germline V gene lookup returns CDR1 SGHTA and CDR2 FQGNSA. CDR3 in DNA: TGTGCCAGCAGCTTAGGAGTTCTTGGGGAGCAGTTCTTC. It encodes CASSLGVLGEQFF.

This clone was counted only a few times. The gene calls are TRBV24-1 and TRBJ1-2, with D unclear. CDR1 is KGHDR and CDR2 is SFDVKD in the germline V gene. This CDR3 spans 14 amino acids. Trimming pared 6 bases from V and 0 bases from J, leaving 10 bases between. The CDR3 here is CATSLSGANYGYTF. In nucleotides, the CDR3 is TGTGCCACCAGTTTGTCAGGCGCTAACTATGGCTACACCTTC.

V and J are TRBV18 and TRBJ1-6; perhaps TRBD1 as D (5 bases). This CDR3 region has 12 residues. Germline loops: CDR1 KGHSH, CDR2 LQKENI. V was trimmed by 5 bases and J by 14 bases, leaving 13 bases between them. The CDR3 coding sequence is TGTGCCAGCTCAGCCGGGGAGACAGCCCTCCACTTT. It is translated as CASSAGETALHF.

Written as DNA, the CDR3 is TGCGCCAGCAACCGACAGGAGCTGAACACTGAAGCTTTCTTT. Translating it yields CASNRQELNTEAFF. The gene calls are TRBV5-1 and TRBJ1-1; D perhaps matches TRBD1 (6 bases). The V end lost 6 bases, the J end lost 0 bases, and 12 bases lay between the germline ends. This CDR3 is 14 amino acids long. The germline CDR1 and CDR2 sequences are SGHRS and YFSETQ. The variable domain in full, completed from reference TRBV5-1 and TRBJ1-1, reads KAGVTQTPRYLIKTRGQQVTLSCSPISGHRSVSWYQQTPGQGLQFLFEYFSETQRNKGNFPGRFSGRQFSNSRSEMNVSTLELGDSALYLCASNRQELNTEAFFGQGTRLTVV.

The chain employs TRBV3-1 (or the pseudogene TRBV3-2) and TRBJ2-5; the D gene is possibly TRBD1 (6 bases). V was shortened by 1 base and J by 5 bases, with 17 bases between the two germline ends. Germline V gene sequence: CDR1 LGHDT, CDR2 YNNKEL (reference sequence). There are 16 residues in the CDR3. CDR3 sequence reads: CASSQAPGEGQETQYF. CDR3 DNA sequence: TGTGCCAGCAGCCAAGCCCCCGGGGAAGGACAGGAGACCCAGTACTTC.

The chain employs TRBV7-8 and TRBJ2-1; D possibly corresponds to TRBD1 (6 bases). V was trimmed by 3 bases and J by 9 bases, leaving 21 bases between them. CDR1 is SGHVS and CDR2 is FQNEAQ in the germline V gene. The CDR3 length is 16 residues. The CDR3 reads CASSFSTSMGAFEQFF. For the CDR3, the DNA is TGTGCCAGCAGCTTTAGCACCTCAATGGGGGCCTTTGAGCAGTTCTTC.

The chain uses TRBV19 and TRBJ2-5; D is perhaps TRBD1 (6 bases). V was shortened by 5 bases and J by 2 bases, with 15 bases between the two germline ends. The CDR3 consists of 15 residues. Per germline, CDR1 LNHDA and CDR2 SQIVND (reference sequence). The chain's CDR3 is CASSGSQGRQETQYF. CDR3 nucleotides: TGTGCCAGTAGTGGGTCACAGGGCAGGCAAGAGACCCAGTACTTC.

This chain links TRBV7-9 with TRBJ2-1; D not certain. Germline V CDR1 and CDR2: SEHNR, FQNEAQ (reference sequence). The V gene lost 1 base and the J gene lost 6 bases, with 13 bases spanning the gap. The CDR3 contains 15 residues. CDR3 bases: TGTGCCAGCAGCTTAGGAATTGTGGAGTTCAATGAGCAGTTCTTC. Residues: CASSLGIVEFNEQFF.

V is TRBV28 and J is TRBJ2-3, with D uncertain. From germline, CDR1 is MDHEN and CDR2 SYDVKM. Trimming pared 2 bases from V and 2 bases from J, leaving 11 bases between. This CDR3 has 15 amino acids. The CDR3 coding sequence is TGTGCCAGCAGTTTACCCTTTCATACCACAGATACGCAGTATTTT. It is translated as CASSLPFHTTDTQYF.

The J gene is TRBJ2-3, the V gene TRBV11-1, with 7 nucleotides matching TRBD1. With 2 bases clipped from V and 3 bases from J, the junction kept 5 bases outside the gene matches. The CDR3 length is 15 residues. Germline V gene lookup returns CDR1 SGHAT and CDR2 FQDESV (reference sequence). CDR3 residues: CASSLLQGETDTQYF. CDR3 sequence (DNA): TGTGCCAGCAGCTTACTGCAGGGGGAAACAGATACGCAGTATTTT. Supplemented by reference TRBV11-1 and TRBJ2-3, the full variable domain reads EAEVAQSPRYKITEKSQAVAFWCDPISGHATLYWYRQILGQGPELLVQFQDESVVDDSQLPKDRFSAERLKGVDSTLKIQPAELGDSAMYLCASSLLQGETDTQYFGPGTRLTVL.

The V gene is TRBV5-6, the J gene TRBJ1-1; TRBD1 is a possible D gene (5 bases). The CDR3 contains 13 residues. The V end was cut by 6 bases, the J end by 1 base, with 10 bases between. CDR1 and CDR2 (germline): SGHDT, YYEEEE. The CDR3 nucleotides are TGTGCCAGCACCGGGAGGGGGAACACTGAAGCTTTCTTT. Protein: CASTGRGNTEAFF.

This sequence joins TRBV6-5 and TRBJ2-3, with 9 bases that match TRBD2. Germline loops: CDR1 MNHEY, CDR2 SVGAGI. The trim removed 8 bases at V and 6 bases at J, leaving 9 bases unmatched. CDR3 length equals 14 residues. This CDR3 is CASGERLAVDTQYF. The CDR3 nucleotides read TGTGCCAGCGGGGAAAGACTAGCGGTTGATACGCAGTATTTT.

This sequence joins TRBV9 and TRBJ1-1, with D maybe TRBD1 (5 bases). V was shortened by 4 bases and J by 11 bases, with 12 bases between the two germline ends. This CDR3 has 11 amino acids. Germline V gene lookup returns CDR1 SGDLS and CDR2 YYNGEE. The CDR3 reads CASSLRQRAFF. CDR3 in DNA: TGTGCCAGCAGCCTTCGACAGAGGGCTTTCTTT.

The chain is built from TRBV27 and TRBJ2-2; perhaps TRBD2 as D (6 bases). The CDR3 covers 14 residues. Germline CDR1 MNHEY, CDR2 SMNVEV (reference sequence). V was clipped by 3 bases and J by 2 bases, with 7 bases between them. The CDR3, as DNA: TGTGCCAGCAGTTTTAGCGGAAACACCGGGGAGCTGTTTTTT. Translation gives CASSFSGNTGELFF.

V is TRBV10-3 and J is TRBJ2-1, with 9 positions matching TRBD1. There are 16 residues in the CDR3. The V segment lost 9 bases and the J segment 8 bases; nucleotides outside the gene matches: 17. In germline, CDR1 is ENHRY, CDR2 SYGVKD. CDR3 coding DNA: TGTGCCATAACCCTCGCTGGGACAGGGAAAATCGATGAGCAGTTCTTC. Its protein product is CAITLAGTGKIDEQFF.

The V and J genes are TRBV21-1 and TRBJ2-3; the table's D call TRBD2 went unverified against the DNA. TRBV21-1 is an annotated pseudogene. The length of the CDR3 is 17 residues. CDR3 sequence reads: CASSKGGRAESTDTQYF. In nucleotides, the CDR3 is TGTGCCAGCAGCAAGGGGGGTCGGGCAGAGAGCACAGATACGCAGTATTTT.